This T cell receptor beta chain was captured in a study of T cells in Graves' hyperthyroidism and ophthalmopathy. TCR beta CDR3 sequences were amplified from RNA transcripts. HTBI primers were the set used in a first-round RT-PCR of the TCR CDR3. TCRdb analysed the multiplex PCR reads with MiXCR anew, one entry per CDR3 protein. The sample includes about 370,000 distinct CDR3 sequences, around 15% of them seen just once. This clonotype was observed a single time. Trimming took 6 bases from V and 3 from J; bases not matched to a gene: 6. The CDR3 covers 14 residues. Germline CDR1 is LNHDA and CDR2 is SQIVND (reference sequence).

This chain links TRBV19 with TRBJ2-5; TRBD2 agrees at 8 bases. This receptor was obtained from a woman aged 60 to 75 with Graves' ophthalmopathy. Sequencing input: blood. The CDR3 bases are TGTGCCAGTAGAACCCATAGCGGGAAAGAGACCCAGTACTTC. Encoded protein: CASRTHSGKETQYF.